This entry features one T cell receptor beta chain sequence. No antigen is known for it. V lost 3 bases and J 2 bases, leaving 13 bases between the germline ends. Germline V gives CDR1 MGHRA, CDR2 YSYEKL. The CDR3 contains 15 residues. This entry is derived from a study of T-cell memory formation after mild COVID-19. Overall study results and limits: Memory from before infection featured some responding clones, which suggests cross-reactive memory joined. Second-wave clones that peaked on day 37 lacked confirmed SARS-CoV-2 specificity.

TCRalpha and TCRbeta libraries used 5'RACE with constant-segment primers and UMIs. Using its own MiXCR run on the 5' RACE reads, TCRdb lists one record per CDR3 protein. The data show roughly 250,000 distinct CDR3 sequences, 16% seen once. Sequencing used PBMCs or a T cell subset sorted from them (not recorded which). This sequence originates from a man younger than 35 who had mild COVID-19 (a few samples of this study predate the infection). Cell type and time point are not known. The chain joins TRBV4-1 to TRBJ2-5; a weak D match, TRBD1 (6 bases). CDR3 in amino acids: CASSHGDRSQETQYF. In nucleotides, the CDR3 is TGCGCCAGCAGCCACGGAGACAGGAGTCAAGAGACCCAGTACTTC.